The clone carrying this T cell receptor beta chain is a singleton in its sample. The antigen is unknown. The germline V gene encodes CDR1 SGHRS and CDR2 YFSETQ. CDR3 length equals 14 residues. V trimming: 4 bases; J trimming: 5 bases; junction bases outside the gene matches: 4. This entry belongs to a study of cytotoxic CD8 clonotypes in ibrutinib-treated CLL. The wider study: The authors obtained response samples at a median of about 11 months of treatment, range 6 to 36.

Findings and caveats of the study: On treatment, the uncommon public clonotypes contracted or remained stable.

Target depth was 1 in 200,000 to 1 in 1 million T cells, about 10x per clonotype. Only in-frame clones appear in the TCRdb table, and some are missing; sequencing was by immunoSEQ multiplex PCR. The sample consists of 140,000 or so clones, over 60% of them appearing once. The sequencing used PBMCs, collected after 12 months of ibrutinib treatment. This sequence was found in a human donor with chronic lymphocytic leukemia. J is TRBJ2-1 and V is TRBV5-1; 9 nucleotides align to TRBD2. The CDR3 DNA reads as TGCGCCAGCAGCCTTAGCGGGAGAGACAATGAGCAGTTCTTC. This sequence encodes CASSLSGRDNEQFF.